Listed below are T cell receptor beta chains from one sample, sequenced in a study of T cells in Graves' hyperthyroidism and ophthalmopathy. Using its own MiXCR run on the multiplex PCR reads, TCRdb lists one record per CDR3 protein. The sample yields 380,000 or so distinct CDR3 sequences, 15% to 20% seen once. The source material was blood. The receptor source for this set is a woman under 30 with Graves' hyperthyroidism. The conserved cysteine and the conserved F or W are not part of the CDR3 here. Each record gives: V gene, J gene, CDR3 protein.

TRBV5-1	TRBJ2-7	ASSLGDNFREQY
TRBV7-9	TRBJ1-1	ASSLKTGTNTEAF
TRBV4-1	TRBJ1-5	ASSSGTGRTYSNQPQH
TRBV6-4	TRBJ1-1	ASSEQGNTEAF
TRBV11-2	TRBJ2-7	ASSFSLLRAQY
TRBV6-2/TRBV6-3	TRBJ2-7	ASSYEPLEQY
TRBV18	TRBJ2-5	ASSPPDGGQQETQY
TRBV6-2/TRBV6-3	TRBJ2-5	ASSYSGVTRGTQY
TRBV5-6	TRBJ1-1	ASSLLLGWTEAF
TRBV2	TRBJ2-7	ASSERGNSYEQY
TRBV4-1	TRBJ1-1	ASSQDIQVAEAF
TRBV20-1	TRBJ1-1	SATKVGQWDTEAF
TRBV5-1	TRBJ2-5	ASSLQGTGETQY
TRBV12-3/TRBV12-4	TRBJ1-6	ASTIQGVFNSPLH
TRBV6-1	TRBJ1-6	ASSEYRDSPLH
TRBV5-1	TRBJ1-3	ASSSGTAGNTIY
TRBV28	TRBJ1-1	ASTLGYTEAF
TRBV11-2	TRBJ1-6	ASSLPPSSPLH
TRBV28	TRBJ1-2	ASSSDRPYT
TRBV12-3/TRBV12-4	TRBJ1-2	ASRTAHLGQYGYT